This T cell receptor beta chain came from a study of CD8+ T cells in alopecia areata. The overall study: Treated patients were dosed with oral tofacitinib, taking 5 to 10 mg twice daily.

RNA extraction was followed by reverse transcription into cDNA, which acted as the sequencing template. Sequencing was performed with immunoSEQ multiplex PCR; in TCRdb, only in-frame clones are kept and a portion is missing. The table shows roughly 250,000 clones, with under 80% occurring only once. Points on this clone: Its target is not known.

Sorting separated CD4+ and CD8+ T cells out of PBMCs. The CDR3 runs 13 residues. Germline values: CDR1 GTSNPN, CDR2 SVGIG (reference sequence). V lost 8 bases to trimming and J lost 5 bases; unmatched junction nucleotides: 7. Study observations and caveats: Greater clonality was observed in lesional scalp samples, especially alopecia totalis/universalis, versus normal scalp.

The source material was CD4+ T cells sorted from blood, sampled at week 0. The sequence came from a human donor with alopecia areata. The gene calls are TRBV30 and TRBJ2-7; 12 positions match TRBD1. Written as DNA, the CDR3 is TGTGCCGGGGGGACAGGGGGCTTTCACGAGCAGTACTTC. Amino acid sequence: CAGGTGGFHEQYF.